The 13 T cell receptor beta chains below all came from one sample that was sequenced in a study of shared clonotypes between healthy human individuals. The method was immunoSEQ multiplex PCR; TCRdb's version includes in-frame clones alone and lacks a portion of them. The table shows under 2,500,000 clones, with under 97% occurring only once. The sequencing sample was made of naive CD4+ T cells sorted from blood. Documented subset: CD45RA+ positively selected. The origin of the receptors is a man younger than 35 in good health.

This chain uses TRBV5-4 with TRBJ2-4, with a tentative D call TRBD2 (6 bases). The CDR3 is 14 amino acids. Germline loops: CDR1 SGHNT, CDR2 YYREEE (reference sequence). V lost 2 bases and J lost 6, with 12 bases in between. The CDR3 loop is CASSLRDGGNIQYF. The CDR3 DNA reads as TGTGCCAGCAGCTTACGGGACGGGGGAAACATTCAGTACTTC.

V usage is TRBV7-2 and J usage is TRBJ1-4, with D possibly matching TRBD1 (6 bases). Germline V gives CDR1 SGHTA, CDR2 FQGNSA. With 0 bases removed from V and 13 bases from J, the gap between germline ends came to 12 bases. The CDR3 contains 13 residues. The CDR3 sequence: CASSLAQGTILFF. The CDR3 DNA is TGTGCCAGCAGCTTAGCGCAGGGGACTATACTGTTTTTT.

V usage is TRBV25-1 and J usage is TRBJ2-1; D call uncertain. The CDR3 consists of 13 residues. V lost 3 bases to trimming and J lost 6 bases, with 9 bases between them. Germline V gene sequence: CDR1 MGHDK, CDR2 SYGVNS. The chain's CDR3 is CASSDLLGNEQFF. CDR3 DNA sequence: TGTGCCAGCAGTGATCTTCTAGGCAATGAGCAGTTCTTC. The full variable domain, rest sourced from reference TRBV25-1 and TRBJ2-1, is EADIYQTPRYLVIGTGKKITLECSQTMGHDKMYWYQQDPGMELHLIHYSYGVNSTEKGDLSSESTVSRIRTEHFPLTLESARPSHTSQYLCASSDLLGNEQFFGPGTRLTVL.

J is TRBJ2-1 and V is TRBV28; 15 bases map to TRBD2. Trimming cost V 5 bases and J 11 bases; bases outside gene matches: 7. Germline V CDR1 and CDR2: MDHEN, SYDVKM. The CDR3 is 15 residues long. The DNA for the CDR3 is TGTGCCAGCAGTCCCCGGACTAGCGGGGGGGCACAGCAGTTCTTC. The encoded protein is CASSPRTSGGAQQFF.

About this clone: Different DNA sequences within this sample yield the same CDR3. This sequence joins TRBV6-5 and TRBJ2-1, with TRBD1 as a possible D gene (6 bases). Trimming took 3 bases from V and 10 from J, leaving 10 bases between them. CDR1 is MNHEY, CDR2 SVGAGI, per germline. This CDR3 has 12 amino acids. Written as DNA, the CDR3 is TGTGCCAGCAGTTATCTCAGGGGCGAGCAGTTCTTC. Amino acids: CASSYLRGEQFF.

This chain joins TRBV7-8 and TRBJ2-2; the match to TRBD2 covers 8 bases. After removal of 5 bases from V and 0 bases from J, the junction contained 2 bases not matched to a gene. Germline V gene sequence: CDR1 SGHVS, CDR2 FQNEAQ. The CDR3 totals 15 residues. CDR3 protein: CASSPGGANTGELFF. The CDR3 coding sequence is TGTGCCAGCAGCCCCGGGGGGGCGAACACCGGGGAGCTGTTTTTT.

This rearrangement joins TRBV28 to TRBJ1-3; possibly TRBD1 for D (6 bases). Germline V gene lookup returns CDR1 MDHEN and CDR2 SYDVKM. The V and J ends lost 4 bases and 8 bases respectively, with 15 bases between them. CDR3 length equals 14 residues. The CDR3 reads CASSSWAAGDTIYF. DNA for the CDR3: TGTGCCAGCAGTTCCTGGGCAGCAGGGGACACCATATATTTT.

In regard to this clone: The same CDR3 arises from other DNA sequences in this sample as well. The V gene is TRBV6-1, the J gene TRBJ1-3, with D unclear. Germline lookup yields CDR1 MNHNS and CDR2 SASEGT. The V gene lost 2 bases and the J gene lost 4 bases, with 3 bases spanning the gap. The CDR3 is 12 amino acids. The CDR3 DNA sequence: TGTGCCAGCAGTGAAATCGGAAACACCATATATTTT. Encoded protein: CASSEIGNTIYF.

The CDR3 DNA reads as TGTGCCAGCAGTTATTGGGGGGGCGACTATGGCTACACCTTC. Translated: CASSYWGGDYGYTF. The genes are TRBV6-5 and TRBJ1-2; D possibly corresponds to TRBD1 (6 bases). V shed 3 bases and J shed 3 bases, with 11 bases lying between them. Germline V CDR1 and CDR2: MNHEY, SVGAGI. The CDR3 is 14 amino acids.

This clone was seen only once. This chain connects TRBV28 to TRBJ1-2, with unresolved D. The germline gives CDR1 MDHEN, CDR2 SYDVKM. Trimming removed 6 bases at V and 8 bases at J, with 19 bases between. The CDR3 runs 14 residues. The CDR3 here is CASSLAPHLGGYTF. The CDR3 coding sequence is TGTGCCAGCAGCTTGGCGCCCCATCTAGGCGGCTACACCTTC.

This sequence joins TRBV9 and TRBJ2-7; tentatively, D is TRBD1 (6 bases). Trimming stripped 4 bases from V and 6 bases from J, with 20 bases between. The CDR3 totals 15 residues. Looked up from germline, CDR1 is SGDLS and CDR2 is YYNGEE. CDR3 protein: CASSTRTGMGVEQYF. The CDR3 DNA reads TGTGCCAGCAGCACCCGAACAGGGATGGGCGTCGAGCAGTACTTC. Variable domain in full (rest from reference TRBV9 and TRBJ2-7): DSGVTQTPKHLITATGQRVTLRCSPRSGDLSVYWYQQSLDQGLQFLIQYYNGEERAKGNILERFSAQQFPDLHSELNLSSLELGDSALYFCASSTRTGMGVEQYFGPGTRLTVT.

The chain combines TRBV6-1 with TRBJ1-2; D is unclear. Germline V gives CDR1 MNHNS, CDR2 SASEGT. The CDR3 has 14 residues. Trimming left V 1 base short and J 5 bases short, with 11 bases between. The chain's CDR3 is CASSEVRTGYGYTF. The DNA for the CDR3 is TGTGCCAGCAGTGAAGTTCGGACCGGATATGGCTACACCTTC.

The J gene is TRBJ2-1, the V gene TRBV6-6; 9 bases are a match to TRBD1. V was pared by 5 bases and J by 6 bases, with 8 bases of the junction left unmatched. Germline assignment: CDR1 MNHNY and CDR2 SVGAGI (reference sequence). The CDR3 spans 15 residues. DNA of the CDR3: TGTGCCAGCAGTGCCGACAGGGGGGCGACCAATGAGCAGTTCTTC. It specifies CASSADRGATNEQFF.